The rows below give T cell receptor beta chains drawn from one sample of a study of cytomegalovirus exposure and HLA in healthy donors. This table comes from immunoSEQ multiplex PCR, and its TCRdb copy is limited to in-frame clones, with some not included. The sample gives some 110,000 clones, about three quarters of which show up once; roughly 6.5% is in the top ten. Sequenced sample: PBMCs. These receptors all come from a woman in her forties or fifties in good health and CMV-seropositive. Both conserved end residues are part of each CDR3. The D gene is left open where the match is weak. Clone size is stated in some rows and not others, as once, few, many or a class when expanded.

NA,TRBJ1-2,NA,TRBV28,13,CASNTGNVQGYTF,TGTGCCAGCAACACAGGGAACGTCCAAGGCTACACCTTC
NA,TRBJ1-1,TRBD1,TRBV28,14,CASSPDRVRTEAFF,TGTGCCAGCAGTCCGGACAGGGTTAGGACTGAAGCTTTCTTT
NA,TRBJ2-7,TRBD1,TRBV7-2,14,CASAMGQGSDEQYF,TGTGCCAGCGCAATGGGACAGGGCTCCGACGAGCAGTACTTC
once,TRBJ1-1,NA,TRBV13,14,CASSLGEPLDGAFF,TGTGCCAGCAGCTTAGGTGAACCCTTAGACGGGGCTTTCTTT
NA,TRBJ2-7,TRBD2,TRBV5-5,17,CASSPGTSGGFSYEQYF,TGTGCCAGCAGCCCGGGGACTAGCGGGGGCTTCTCCTACGAGCAGTACTTC
NA,TRBJ1-5,NA,TRBV28,15,CASSLRQGWNQPQHF,TGTGCCAGCAGTTTACGGCAGGGTTGGAATCAGCCCCAGCATTTT
NA,TRBJ2-1,NA,TRBV7-9,15,CASSPGRGSYNEQFF,TGTGCCAGCAGCCCGGGTAGGGGATCCTACAATGAGCAGTTCTTC
NA,TRBJ1-5,TRBD1,TRBV9,14,CASSTGQGNQPQHF,TGTGCCAGCAGCACAGGACAGGGCAATCAGCCCCAGCATTTT
NA,TRBJ2-3,TRBD1,TRBV7-9,16,CSSSPGNRGRRDTQYF,TGTTCCAGCAGCCCTGGTAACAGGGGGAGACGAGATACGCAGTATTTT
NA,TRBJ1-1,TRBD1,TRBV5-1,17,CASSLIAGGYTNTEAFF,TGCGCCAGCAGCTTGATAGCAGGGGGATACACGAACACTGAAGCTTTCTTT
NA,TRBJ1-3,TRBD1,TRBV2,16,CASRNLADRAGNTIYF,TGTGCCAGCAGGAATCTAGCCGACAGGGCTGGAAACACCATATATTTT
NA,TRBJ2-3,TRBD2,TRBV29-1,15,CSVTPRTSRGDTQYF,TGCAGCGTAACCCCCCGGACTAGCCGGGGCGATACGCAGTATTTT
NA,TRBJ2-3,TRBD2,TRBV27,15,CASRDSGGSTDTQYF,TGTGCCAGCAGAGATAGCGGGGGCTCCACAGATACGCAGTATTTT
NA,TRBJ2-7,TRBD1,TRBV4-1,16,CASSRQQWDSPYEQYF,TGCGCCAGCAGCCGACAGCAGTGGGACAGTCCTTACGAGCAGTACTTC
NA,TRBJ1-6,TRBD1,TRBV19,15,CASSMSGGTGNFLHF,TGTGCCAGTAGTATGTCGGGGGGGACAGGGAATTTCCTCCACTTT
few,TRBJ2-1,TRBD2,TRBV2,16,CASRTSGAPGYNEQFF,TGTGCCAGCCGGACTAGCGGGGCCCCAGGGTACAATGAGCAGTTCTTC
NA,TRBJ2-1,TRBD2,TRBV6-4,14,CASSLSGGINEQFF,TGTGCCAGCAGTCTTAGCGGGGGGATAAATGAGCAGTTCTTC
once,TRBJ2-3,NA,TRBV11-1,12,CASSGLWDTQYF,TGTGCCAGCAGCGGACTTTGGGATACGCAGTATTTT
NA,TRBJ1-5,NA,TRBV6-1,17,CASSEAVTVYSNQPQHF,TGTGCCAGCAGTGAAGCGGTTACAGTTTATAGCAATCAGCCCCAGCATTTT
NA,TRBJ2-1,TRBD1,TRBV7-9,14,CSSSLFEGAGEQFF,TGTTCCAGCAGCTTATTCGAGGGGGCGGGTGAGCAGTTCTTC
NA,TRBJ1-2,TRBD1,TRBV9,15,CASSHPGQLNYGYTF,TGTGCCAGCAGCCATCCGGGACAGCTTAACTATGGCTACACCTTC
NA,TRBJ1-2,NA,TRBV28,14,CASSLRGWNYGYTF,TGTGCCAGCAGTCTTCGGGGATGGAACTATGGCTACACCTTC
NA,TRBJ2-1,TRBD2,TRBV27,14,CASKSGGIYNEQFF,TGTGCCAGCAAGAGCGGGGGAATCTACAATGAGCAGTTCTTC
NA,TRBJ1-3,NA,TRBV11-2,14,CASSDRLSGNTIYF,TGTGCCAGCAGTGACAGGCTCTCTGGAAACACCATATATTTT
NA,TRBJ2-1,TRBD1,TRBV7-2,15,CASSQGQTNYNEQFF,TGTGCCAGCAGCCAGGGACAGACGAACTACAATGAGCAGTTCTTC
NA,TRBJ1-6,NA,TRBV6-5,15,CASRGGVAYNSPLHF,TGTGCCAGCAGGGGCGGGGTGGCCTATAATTCACCCCTCCACTTT
NA,TRBJ2-5,TRBD1,TRBV5-1,14,CASSLRDSQETQYF,TGCGCCAGCAGCCTGAGGGACAGCCAAGAGACCCAGTACTTC
once,TRBJ2-5,NA,TRBV29-1,12,CSVRGGEETQYF,TGCAGCGTTAGGGGGGGCGAAGAGACCCAGTACTTC
once,TRBJ2-6,NA,TRBV19,16,CASSIGGASGANVLTF,TGTGCCAGTAGTATAGGTGGGGCCTCTGGGGCCAACGTCCTGACTTTC
NA,TRBJ1-1,TRBD1,TRBV5-6,16,CASSPDRGRLNTEAFF,TGTGCCAGCAGCCCAGACAGGGGGCGGCTGAACACTGAAGCTTTCTTT
NA,TRBJ1-1,TRBD1,TRBV9,14,CASSATGGNTEAFF,TGTGCCAGCAGCGCAACAGGGGGGAACACTGAAGCTTTCTTT
NA,TRBJ1-2,TRBD1,TRBV5-6,16,CASSGGQAWKTYGYTF,TGTGCCAGCAGCGGGGGACAGGCATGGAAAACCTATGGCTACACCTTC
NA,TRBJ1-2,TRBD1,TRBV6-5,15,CASSTGQSNLGGYTF,TGTGCCAGCAGTACGGGACAGTCAAACCTAGGGGGCTACACCTTC
few,TRBJ1-6,NA,TRBV6-1,14,CASSFQGLASPLHF,TGTGCCAGCAGTTTCCAGGGGCTGGCGTCACCCCTCCACTTT
NA,TRBJ2-5,TRBD1,TRBV7-6,15,CASSLSGTVQETQYF,TGTGCCAGCAGCCTCTCGGGGACAGTTCAAGAGACCCAGTACTTC
once,TRBJ1-2,TRBD1,TRBV28,17,CASSTRTGGLFNYGYTF,TGTGCCAGCAGTACCCGGACAGGGGGACTCTTTAACTATGGCTACACCTTC
NA,TRBJ2-7,TRBD1,TRBV7-9,15,CASSWDRGRLWEQYF,TGTGCCAGCAGCTGGGACAGGGGGAGGCTTTGGGAGCAGTACTTC
NA,TRBJ1-2,NA,TRBV6-1,13,CASSESTIYGYTF,TGTGCCAGCAGTGAATCGACAATTTATGGCTACACCTTC
NA,TRBJ2-1,TRBD1,TRBV2,15,CAIARQGTSYNEQFF,TGTGCCATAGCCCGACAGGGGACCTCCTACAATGAGCAGTTCTTC
NA,TRBJ2-7,TRBD1,TRBV9,17,CASSGTGTGVLLGEQYF,TGTGCCAGCAGCGGAACCGGGACAGGGGTTCTCTTAGGCGAGCAGTACTTC
NA,TRBJ1-2,NA,TRBV19,15,CASSIVQASIGGYTF,TGTGCCAGTAGTATAGTGCAGGCGTCTATCGGTGGCTACACCTTC
NA,TRBJ2-7,NA,TRBV25-1,14,CASSGSGSSYEQYF,TGTGCCAGCAGTGGGTCCGGGTCCTCCTACGAGCAGTACTTC
few,TRBJ1-3,NA,TRBV18,17,CASSPRRARDSGNTIYF,TGTGCCAGCTCACCACGTAGGGCCCGGGACTCTGGAAACACCATATATTTT
NA,TRBJ2-3,NA,TRBV27,15,CASTKAIGGTDTQYF,TGTGCCAGCACCAAGGCGATCGGAGGTACAGATACGCAGTATTTT
once,TRBJ2-2,TRBD1,TRBV6-1,14,CASSRDRGNGELFF,TGTGCCAGCAGTAGGGACAGGGGAAACGGGGAGCTGTTTTTT
many,TRBJ1-4,TRBD1,TRBV4-1,17,CASSPLSAGQGEEKLFF,TGCGCCAGCAGCCCCCTCTCAGCAGGACAGGGGGAGGAAAAACTGTTTTTT
NA,TRBJ1-1,TRBD1,TRBV5-6,17,CASSLALTGTGDTEAFF,TGTGCCAGCAGCTTGGCCCTAACCGGGACAGGGGACACTGAAGCTTTCTTT
NA,TRBJ2-3,TRBD1,TRBV28,18,CASSSVPGQGDGGDTQYF,TGTGCCAGCAGCTCAGTCCCGGGACAGGGGGACGGCGGAGATACGCAGTATTTT
NA,TRBJ2-5,TRBD2,TRBV30,17,CAWSKGVAGLGGETQYF,TGTGCCTGGAGTAAAGGGGTAGCGGGGCTCGGAGGAGAGACCCAGTACTTC
NA,TRBJ1-6,NA,TRBV19,15,CASSETGLYNSPLHF,TGTGCCAGTAGTGAAACAGGGCTTTATAATTCACCCCTCCACTTT
NA,TRBJ2-2,NA,TRBV19,14,CASSIERSAGELFF,TGTGCCAGTAGTATAGAACGGTCTGCGGGGGAGCTGTTTTTT
NA,TRBJ2-5,NA,TRBV7-9,12,CASRQGGQTQYF,TGTGCCAGCAGACAGGGGGGGCAGACCCAGTACTTC
NA,TRBJ2-3,NA,TRBV7-2,18,CASGMTRGDYFAQIRSIF,NA